The 11 T cell receptor beta chains below all came from one sample that was sequenced in a study of CD8 T cells in ankylosing spondylitis. General study points: Ankylosing spondylitis blood seemed to carry a telltale TCR beta motif made of under 10 highly homologous variants.

No antigen has been assigned to these receptors. TCRdb re-derived calls from the 5' RACE reads in MiXCR, one entry per CDR3 protein. The profile shows roughly 400,000 distinct CDR3 sequences, approximately 20% of them singletons. Input material: blood, either unsorted or a sorted T cell fraction (not recorded which). Receptors originate from a male donor with ankylosing spondylitis.

The chain is built from TRBV28 and TRBJ2-7; D remains ambiguous. The CDR3 runs 17 residues. With 6 bases removed from V and 3 bases from J, the gap between germline ends came to 24 bases. Per germline, CDR1 MDHEN and CDR2 SYDVKM. The CDR3 DNA is TGTGCCAGCAGCCCCGCAGATTGGTCCTTTAACTACTACGAGCAGTACTTC. Protein product: CASSPADWSFNYYEQYF.

The chain is built from TRBV5-1 and TRBJ1-4; D remains unclear. Germline V CDR1 and CDR2: SGHRS, YFSETQ. This CDR3 has 13 residues. Trimming left V 5 bases short and J 6 bases short, with 11 bases between. CDR3 residues: CASRPEIDEKLFF. CDR3 nucleotide sequence: TGCGCCAGCAGACCAGAGATCGATGAAAAACTGTTTTTT.

The CDR3 sequence is CATSRFRYEQYF. The CDR3 bases are TGTGCCACCAGCAGATTCCGTTACGAGCAGTACTTC. This chain uses TRBV15 with TRBJ2-7; D remains unclear. V was pared by 2 bases and J by 4 bases, with 6 bases between. The germline gives CDR1 LNHNV, CDR2 YYDKDF (reference sequence). The CDR3 spans 12 residues. Drawing the rest from reference TRBV15 and TRBJ2-7, the complete variable domain is DAMVIQNPRYQVTQFGKPVTLSCSQTLNHNVMYWYQQKSSQAPKLLFHYYDKDFNNEADTPDNFQSRRPNTSFCFLDIRSPGLGDTAMYLCATSRFRYEQYFGPGTRLTVT.

The chain employs TRBV20-1 and TRBJ2-3; no definite D call. The CDR3 covers 13 residues. V lost 4 bases and J 4 bases, leaving 12 bases between the germline ends. Germline CDR1 is DFQATT and CDR2 is SNEGSKA (reference sequence). The CDR3 sequence: CSAMYLAADTQYF. The CDR3 DNA reads TGCAGTGCTATGTACCTCGCCGCAGATACGCAGTATTTT.

This clonotype was seen a single time. V gene TRBV3-1 combines with J gene TRBJ2-7, with no clear D. The length of the CDR3 is 14 residues. Germline lookup yields CDR1 LGHDT and CDR2 YNNKEL (reference sequence). V lost 3 bases, J lost 5 bases, and 14 bases lay in between. As DNA, the CDR3 is TGTGCCAGCAGCCAGATGGGCAGAAGGGACGAGCAGTACTTC. Its translation: CASSQMGRRDEQYF.

V gene TRBV20-1 combines with J gene TRBJ1-1; no clear D gene. The V gene's germline CDR1 is DFQATT and CDR2 SNEGSKA (reference sequence). The CDR3 totals 11 residues. The V end was cut by 7 bases, the J end by 3 bases, with 9 bases between. CDR3 sequence reads: CSGKAHTEAFF. The DNA of the CDR3 is TGCAGTGGTAAAGCGCACACTGAAGCTTTCTTT.

This rearrangement joins TRBV6-1 to TRBJ2-1; TRBD2 agrees at 9 bases. The V and J ends lost 9 bases and 6 bases, in that order; junction bases with no gene match: 21. The germline gives CDR1 MNHNS, CDR2 SASEGT. The CDR3 is 18 amino acids. This CDR3 is CASRGGGRADSTSNEQFF. The CDR3 DNA is TGTGCCAGTCGCGGTGGCGGGAGGGCCGACAGTACTTCCAATGAGCAGTTCTTC.

This clonotype was seen at least ten times. This rearrangement joins TRBV29-1 to TRBJ1-1, with 11 bases fitting TRBD1. The CDR3 contains 14 residues. Trimming took 6 bases from V and 3 from J; bases not matched to a gene: 6. Germline CDR1 is SQVTM and CDR2 is ANQGSEA. DNA of the CDR3: TGCAGCGTACCGGGACAGGGGGTAGACACTGAAGCTTTCTTT. Residues: CSVPGQGVDTEAFF.

The chain carries TRBV7-9 and TRBJ2-7; TRBD1 or TRBD2 may be the D gene (6 bases each). The V end lost 4 bases, the J end lost 2 bases, and 21 bases lay between the germline ends. Per the germline V gene, CDR1 is SEHNR and CDR2 is FQNEAQ (reference sequence). The CDR3 runs 17 residues. The DNA for the CDR3 is TGTGCCAGCAGCTCGATGAGGGTGAACAGGGAGGCCTACGAGCAGTACTTC. Its protein product is CASSSMRVNREAYEQYF. Variable domain in full (rest from reference TRBV7-9 and TRBJ2-7): DTGVSQNPRHKITKRGQNVTFRCDPISEHNRLYWYRQTLGQGPEFLTYFQNEAQLEKSRLLSDRFSAERPKGSFSTLEIQRTEQGDSAMYLCASSSMRVNREAYEQYFGPGTRLTVT.

J is TRBJ1-1 and V is TRBV5-4; 9 bases are shared with TRBD1. Germline CDR1 is SGHNT and CDR2 is YYREEE (reference sequence). CDR3 size: 15 residues. Trimming at V came to 4 bases and at J to 6 bases, leaving 10 bases not matched to a gene. The CDR3 sequence: CASSKRTGEGAEAFF. CDR3 sequence (DNA): TGTGCCAGCAGCAAACGGACAGGGGAAGGAGCTGAAGCTTTCTTT.

CDR3 sequence reads: CASSLLGRGGQPQHF. Written as DNA, the CDR3 is TGTGCCAGCAGTTTATTAGGCCGGGGTGGTCAGCCCCAGCATTTT. V is TRBV28 and J is TRBJ1-5; D not certain. Germline V gene data show CDR1 as MDHEN and CDR2 as SYDVKM. V lost 1 base and J 6 bases, leaving 13 bases between the germline ends. This CDR3 has 15 residues.